These T cell receptor beta chains were read from a single sample in a study of blood T cell repertoires in COVID-19. Repertoires were generated with immunoSEQ multiplex PCR, while TCRdb's copy carries only in-frame clones and drops some. This sample has about 480,000 clones, with about 87% found just once. Sequences were obtained from peripheral blood. The receptors come from a woman aged 50 to 60 with COVID-19, enrolled during active disease. The CDR3 runs from the conserved cysteine through the conserved F or W. A D gene is named only where the DNA matches it firmly. Only part of the rows carry a size: once, few, many, or a class if the clone is expanded.

-	TRBV15	TRBJ1-5	-	TGTGCCACCGGGGGGGTCAATCAGCCCCAGCATTTT	CATGGVNQPQHF
once	TRBV12-5	TRBJ2-5	TRBD2	TGTGCTAGTGGTTTGGTCCTAGCGGGGGGGCTAGAGACCCAGTACTTC	CASGLVLAGGLETQYF
-	TRBV4-2	TRBJ2-2	-	TGTGCCAGCAGCCCCCTAGGTCCCTTCACCGGGGAGCTGTTTTTT	CASSPLGPFTGELFF
-	TRBV19	TRBJ1-4	-	TGTGCCAGTAGCCCGACAGGTGGTGAAAAACTGTTTTTT	CASSPTGGEKLFF
once	TRBV14	TRBJ2-5	TRBD1	TGTGCCAGCAGCCTAGGGGGCGTTGGAGAGACCCAGTACTTC	CASSLGGVGETQYF
-	TRBV30	TRBJ2-1	TRBD2	TGTGCCTGGAGCCCGACTAGCGGGGGGGCCCTTGAGCAGTTCTTC	CAWSPTSGGALEQFF
-	TRBV18	TRBJ1-6	-	TGTGCCAGCTCACCACGCCAGGTGGATTCACCCCTCCACTTT	CASSPRQVDSPLHF
-	TRBV9	TRBJ2-5	-	TGTGCCAGCAGCGTAGATTTACAAGAGACCCAGTACTTC	CASSVDLQETQYF
-	TRBV18	TRBJ2-1	-	TGTGCCAGCTCGCCCCGCGACCGGGAGAAGCAGTTCTTC	CASSPRDREKQFF
-	TRBV19	TRBJ1-2	TRBD1	TGTGCCAGTAGTATCGTTAACGCCGGGACAGGGATAGACTATGGCTACACCTTC	CASSIVNAGTGIDYGYTF
-	TRBV2	TRBJ2-3	-	TGTGCCAGATTGGGGGGGACAGGAGATACGCAGTATTTT	CARLGGTGDTQYF
-	TRBV5-1	TRBJ1-1	TRBD1	TGCGCCAGCAGCTTGGCCAAGACAGGGCAAGCTTTCTTT	CASSLAKTGQAFF
few	TRBV5-1	TRBJ1-3	-	TGCGCCAGCTGTCTACGTCCGAGCTCTGGAAACACCATATATTTT	CASCLRPSSGNTIYF
-	TRBV5-1	TRBJ1-1	TRBD1	TGCGCCAGCAGCTTGGTGACAGGGGGGGTCACTGAAGCTTTCTTT	CASSLVTGGVTEAFF
-	TRBV12-3/TRBV12-4	TRBJ1-1	-	TGTGCCAGCAGTTTCCAGGGGCCCACTGAAGCTTTCTTT	CASSFQGPTEAFF
-	TRBV30	TRBJ2-3	-	TGTGCCTGGAATCCAGGCACAGATACGCAGTATTTT	CAWNPGTDTQYF
-	TRBV11-3	TRBJ2-1	TRBD1	TGTGCCAGCAGCTTCCGGGACAGCTCCTACAATGAGCAGTTCTTC	CASSFRDSSYNEQFF
once	TRBV2	TRBJ1-1	-	TGTGCCAGCTACTTGGGAGCGGCGATGAACACTGAAGCTTTCTTT	CASYLGAAMNTEAFF
-	TRBV6-1	TRBJ2-3	TRBD2	TGTGCCAGCAGTGGGAGGGGACTAGCGGCTAGCACAGATACGCAGTATTTT	CASSGRGLAASTDTQYF
-	TRBV27	TRBJ1-1	-	TGTGCCAGCAGTTTCGGGACTGAAGCTTTCTTT	CASSFGTEAFF
-	TRBV7-9	TRBJ1-2	-	TGTGCCAGCAGCCCCCGGCAGGGGAATTACTATGGCTACACCTTC	CASSPRQGNYYGYTF
-	TRBV9	TRBJ1-5	-	TGTGCCAGCAGCGTAGCGGACACCAATCAGCCCCAGCATTTT	CASSVADTNQPQHF
-	TRBV30	TRBJ1-5	-	TGTGCCTGGAGCCCGATGGGGGGAGGGAATCAGCCCCAGCATTTT	CAWSPMGGGNQPQHF
-	TRBV9	TRBJ2-7	-	TGTGCCAGCAGCGCAAGGACAGACTCCTACGAGCAGTACTTC	CASSARTDSYEQYF
-	TRBV27	TRBJ1-1	-	TGTGCCAGCAGCAGTACTATGGCCACTGAAGCTTTCTTT	CASSSTMATEAFF
-	TRBV9	TRBJ2-1	-	TGTGCCAGCAGCGTCTCAGGTGGCGGGGCCCCGTACAATGAGCAGTTCTTC	CASSVSGGGAPYNEQFF
-	TRBV5-1	TRBJ1-1	-	TGCGCCAGCAGCTCGGTCATTAACACTGAAGCTTTCTTT	CASSSVINTEAFF
once	TRBV30	TRBJ1-6	-	TGTGCCTGGAGAGGGGGGGCCGGCTATAATTCACCCCTCCACTTT	CAWRGGAGYNSPLHF